Listed below are T cell receptor beta chains from one sample, sequenced in a study of blood T cells in healthy people across ages. From the 5' RACE reads, TCRdb called clonotypes with MiXCR, one entry per CDR3 protein. There are about 1.4 million distinct CDR3 sequences in the sample; around 59% occur only once, and over 5.5% lies in the top ten. The sample taken for sequencing was blood. Source of these receptors: a man between 18 and 35 years old in good health. The CDR3 runs from the conserved cysteine through the conserved F or W. Fields, in order: D gene, V gene, clone size, J gene, CDR3 protein, CDR3 DNA. A D gene is named only where the DNA matches it firmly. Size values are once, few and many counts, or a class for expanded clones, and some rows have none.

NA	TRBV6-2/TRBV6-3	NA	TRBJ2-5	CASSWEVTTQYF	TGTGCCAGCAGTTGGGAAGTTACGACCCAGTACTTC
TRBD2	TRBV29-1	NA	TRBJ2-2	CSAVPLAGGQGTGELFF	TGCAGCGCAGTCCCACTAGCGGGAGGGCAGGGCACCGGGGAGCTGTTTTTT
NA	TRBV29-1	once	TRBJ1-1	CSVGRGTVTEAFF	TGCAGCGTTGGGAGGGGGACTGTCACTGAAGCTTTCTTT
NA	TRBV7-2	once	TRBJ2-3	CASSFIGTDTQYF	TGTGCCAGCAGCTTCATCGGCACAGATACGCAGTATTTT
NA	TRBV12-3/TRBV12-4	NA	TRBJ2-3	CASSLTESTDAQYF	TGTGCCAGCAGCTTGACTGAAAGCACAGATGCGCAGTATTTT
TRBD2	TRBV2	NA	TRBJ2-3	CASQDPAGGVDTQYF	TGTGCCAGCCAGGATCCAGCGGGGGGCGTAGATACGCAGTATTTT
NA	TRBV20-1	few	TRBJ2-5	CSAGVQETQYF	TGCAGTGCTGGGGTCCAAGAGACCCAGTACTTC
NA	TRBV14	few	TRBJ1-1	CASSQVDRPNTEAFF	TGTGCCAGCAGCCAAGTAGACCGGCCTAACACTGAAGCTTTCTTT
NA	TRBV13	NA	TRBJ1-1	CASSLVSLTEAFF	TGTGCCAGCAGCTTAGTGTCTCTCACTGAAGCTTTCTTT
TRBD1	TRBV2	NA	TRBJ1-1	CAISRETGITTEAFF	TGTGCCATTTCCAGAGAGACAGGGATAACCACTGAAGCTTTCTTT
NA	TRBV18	NA	TRBJ2-6	CASSTSDSGANVLTF	TGTGCCAGCTCGACGAGTGACTCTGGGGCCAACGTCCTGACTTTC
TRBD1	TRBV20-1	few	TRBJ2-7	CSAREGTVAYEQYF	TGCAGTGCTAGAGAAGGGACAGTGGCCTACGAGCAGTACTTC
TRBD2	TRBV12-3/TRBV12-4	NA	TRBJ2-3	CASSLTSGLRDTQYF	TGCGCCAGCAGCCTGACTAGCGGTCTTAGGGATACGCAGTATTTT
NA	TRBV5-5	NA	TRBJ1-6	CASSFPTGSQNSPLHF	TGTGCCAGCAGCTTTCCTACAGGTTCACAGAATTCACCCCTCCACTTT
TRBD1	TRBV13	NA	TRBJ2-4	CASSLEGQGDQNIQYF	TGTGCCAGCAGCTTAGAGGGACAGGGGGACCAAAACATTCAGTACTTC
NA	TRBV21-1	NA	TRBJ1-2	CASPRGPYPGGYTF	TGTGCCAGCCCAAGGGGCCCTTACCCTGGGGGCTACACCTTC
NA	TRBV9	NA	TRBJ1-1	CASSVLMNTEAFF	TGTGCCAGCAGCGTCCTCATGAACACTGAAGCTTTCTTT
NA	TRBV10-3	NA	TRBJ2-3	CAIRDEQSTQYF	TGTGCCATCAGGGATGAACAGAGTACGCAGTATTTT
TRBD2	TRBV12-3/TRBV12-4	NA	TRBJ2-1	CASTKTSGAFYNEQFF	TGTGCCAGCACTAAGACTAGCGGGGCGTTCTACAATGAGCAGTTCTTC
NA	TRBV4-3	NA	TRBJ2-1	CASSQDLGVEQFF	TGCGCCAGCAGCCAAGATCTGGGAGTTGAGCAGTTCTTC
NA	TRBV6-6	NA	TRBJ2-1	CASSRADYNEQFF	TGTGCCAGCAGCCGGGCCGACTACAATGAGCAGTTCTTC
TRBD2	TRBV2	NA	TRBJ2-1	CASVSGAYNEQFF	TGTGCCAGCGTGAGCGGGGCCTACAATGAGCAGTTCTTC
NA	TRBV20-1	few	TRBJ2-4	CSAREVRRAKNIQYF	TGCAGTGCTAGAGAAGTCCGGAGAGCCAAAAACATTCAGTACTTC
NA	TRBV20-1	NA	TRBJ1-1	CSAGLGRNTEAFF	TGCAGTGCTGGGCTGGGAAGGAACACTGAAGCTTTCTTT
TRBD1	TRBV11-1	NA	TRBJ2-2	CASSPRTGRTGELFF	TGTGCCAGCAGCCCCAGGACAGGGCGCACCGGGGAGCTGTTTTTT
TRBD1	TRBV27	NA	TRBJ1-6	CASSFSETGPYLHF	TGTGCCAGCAGTTTTTCCGAGACAGGGCCCTACCTCCACTTT
TRBD2	TRBV6-2/TRBV6-3	NA	TRBJ2-1	CAGGPSGSYNEQFF	TGTGCCGGGGGACCTAGCGGGTCCTACAATGAGCAGTTCTTC
NA	TRBV4-1	once	TRBJ1-2	CASSQDVGLPYGYTF	TGCGCCAGCAGCCAAGATGTTGGACTTCCCTATGGCTACACCTTC
NA	TRBV12-3/TRBV12-4	NA	TRBJ2-2	CASLLAPHTGELFF	TGTGCCAGCCTTCTAGCGCCCCACACCGGGGAGCTGTTTTTT
TRBD2	TRBV7-2	NA	TRBJ2-1	CASSLELAGGRYNEQFF	TGTGCCAGCAGCTTAGAGCTAGCGGGAGGCCGCTACAATGAGCAGTTCTTC
TRBD1	TRBV5-1	few	TRBJ2-1	CASSSLPGQGVTGLGRDDEQFF	TGCGCCAGCAGCTCGCTTCCGGGACAGGGAGTTACAGGACTAGGACGTGACGATGAGCAGTTCTTC
NA	TRBV27	NA	TRBJ2-5	CASSLIGGQQYF	TGTGCCAGCAGTTTAATTGGGGGCCAGCAGTACTTC
NA	TRBV20-1	NA	TRBJ2-3	CSASQPSPGVSDTQYF	TGCAGTGCTAGTCAGCCTAGCCCGGGAGTATCAGATACGCAGTATTTT
NA	TRBV6-6	few	TRBJ2-7	CASRTTSEQYF	TGTGCCAGCAGGACTACTAGCGAGCAGTACTTC
NA	TRBV7-6	NA	TRBJ1-6	CASSSTVNSPLHF	TGTGCCAGCAGCTCGACAGTAAATTCACCCCTCCACTTT
TRBD1	TRBV7-2	NA	TRBJ1-4	CASSFRDSNEKLFF	TGTGCCAGCAGCTTTCGGGACAGTAATGAAAAACTGTTTTTT
NA	TRBV7-2	NA	TRBJ2-6	CASSYPGNPTRFGANVLTF	TGTGCCAGCAGCTACCCGGGGAACCCCACACGGTTTGGGGCCAACGTCCTGACTTTC
TRBD2	TRBV11-2	NA	TRBJ2-7	CASSPRTSGEYNEQYF	TGTGCCAGCAGCCCCCGGACTAGCGGGGAATACAATGAGCAGTACTTC
TRBD1	TRBV7-9	NA	TRBJ1-1	CASRGQGSRTEAFF	TGTGCCAGCAGGGGACAGGGATCGAGAACTGAAGCTTTCTTT
NA	TRBV20-1	NA	TRBJ2-5	CSAIGQSSQETQYF	TGCAGTGCTATAGGACAGTCTTCACAAGAGACCCAGTACTTC
TRBD2	TRBV10-3	NA	TRBJ2-1	CAIRRTSGSGNEQFF	TGTGCCATCAGAAGGACTAGCGGGAGTGGCAATGAGCAGTTCTTC
TRBD1	TRBV6-1	NA	TRBJ1-2	CASSEAGGNYGYTF	TGTGCCAGCAGTGAGGCAGGGGGAAACTATGGCTACACCTTC